This record covers a single T cell receptor (beta chain). These data are taken from a study of PD-L1 blockade in urothelial cancer. Study information: Blood samples had a median of around 150,000 T cells.

Here immunoSEQ multiplex PCR was the method, and the copy in TCRdb shows in-frame clones only, minus some. The table shows about 83,000 clones, with about nine tenths occurring only once. V was clipped by 2 bases and J by 3 bases, with 22 bases between them. Germline V gene sequence: CDR1 KGHSH, CDR2 LQKENI. This CDR3 spans 18 amino acids. The chain is built from TRBV18 and TRBJ1-1, with D perhaps matching TRBD1 (6 bases). The TCR sequence derives from a woman in her 70s with urothelial cancer. Specimen: PBMCs, collected around atezolizumab (anti-PD-L1) treatment. The CDR3: CASSPFVSAGVVDTEAFF. The DNA for the CDR3 is TGTGCCAGCTCACCATTTGTTTCGGCAGGGGTAGTGGACACTGAAGCTTTCTTT. The variable domain in full, with the rest retrieved from reference TRBV18 and TRBJ1-1, is NAGVMQNPRHLVRRRGQEARLRCSPMKGHSHVYWYRQLPEEGLKFMVYLQKENIIDESGMPKERFSAEFPKEGPSILRIQQVVRGDSAAYFCASSPFVSAGVVDTEAFFGQGTRLTVV.